Listed below are T cell receptor beta chains from one sample, sequenced in a study of read filtering for tumor transcriptome and immune sequencing. TCRdb recomputed calls from the reads with MiXCR, one row per CDR3 protein. The sample yields approximately 20,000 distinct CDR3 sequences, approximately 24% seen once. Material: a population of CD138-negative cells sorted from bone marrow. The source is a donor aged 40 or over with multiple myeloma. Each CDR3 is given with its conserved first and last residue. A D gene is named only where the DNA matches it firmly. Clone size appears in some rows only: once, few, many, or a class for an expanded clone.

j_call: TRBJ2-7
v_call: TRBV14
clone_size: -
d_call: -
cdr3_nt: TGTGCCAGCAGCTTCCAGGGGCCCCGGGGGGAGCAGTACTTC
cdr3_aa: CASSFQGPRGEQYF

j_call: TRBJ2-5
v_call: TRBV11-2
clone_size: few
d_call: -
cdr3_nt: TGTGCCAGCAGCCCCGCCGGGGGGCCCGGTGGTTGGACCCAGTACTTC
cdr3_aa: CASSPAGGPGGWTQYF

j_call: TRBJ1-1
v_call: TRBV6-6
clone_size: -
d_call: -
cdr3_nt: TGTGCCAGCAGTTACGGGAGTGAAGCTTTCTTT
cdr3_aa: CASSYGSEAFF

j_call: TRBJ1-5
v_call: TRBV19
clone_size: many
d_call: -
cdr3_nt: TGTGCCAGTAGCCGAAAGGTTTCTAGCAATCAGCCCCAGCATTTT
cdr3_aa: CASSRKVSSNQPQHF

j_call: TRBJ2-4
v_call: TRBV19
clone_size: many
d_call: -
cdr3_nt: TGTGCCAGTAGTCAGTCAGGGGTGGCCAAAAACATTCAGTACTTC
cdr3_aa: CASSQSGVAKNIQYF

j_call: TRBJ2-2
v_call: TRBV29-1
clone_size: many
d_call: -
cdr3_nt: TGCAGCGTGGAGGGGAACCCCACCGGGGAGCTGTTTTTT
cdr3_aa: CSVEGNPTGELFF

j_call: TRBJ2-5
v_call: TRBV20-1
clone_size: -
d_call: -
cdr3_nt: TGCAGTGCTAGAGAGCATTACCAAGAGACCCAGTACTTC
cdr3_aa: CSAREHYQETQYF

j_call: TRBJ2-5
v_call: TRBV29-1
clone_size: many
d_call: -
cdr3_nt: TGCAGCGTTGAGGAATTGTTGGGAGAGACCCAGTACTTC
cdr3_aa: CSVEELLGETQYF

j_call: TRBJ2-3
v_call: TRBV28
clone_size: many
d_call: -
cdr3_nt: TGTGCCAGCAGTTTATGGCGGGGAGAGGCAGATACGCAGTATTTT
cdr3_aa: CASSLWRGEADTQYF

j_call: TRBJ2-7
v_call: TRBV2
clone_size: once
d_call: -
cdr3_nt: TGTGCCAGCAGTGATTCCGGGAGCGTACACGAGCAGTACTTC
cdr3_aa: CASSDSGSVHEQYF

j_call: TRBJ2-7
v_call: TRBV7-6
clone_size: -
d_call: -
cdr3_nt: TGTGCCAGCAGCTTGATCCGGGGGGCAGCTAAATCCTACGAGCAGTACTTC
cdr3_aa: CASSLIRGAAKSYEQYF

j_call: TRBJ2-5
v_call: TRBV20-1
clone_size: few
d_call: TRBD2
cdr3_nt: TGCAGTGCTAGAGATGGGCTAGCGGGAGAGGTGGAGACCCAGTACTTC
cdr3_aa: CSARDGLAGEVETQYF

j_call: TRBJ2-3
v_call: TRBV20-1
clone_size: many
d_call: TRBD2
cdr3_nt: TGCAGTGCTCTTCCGGGAGGGCCCGGAGATACGCAGTATTTT
cdr3_aa: CSALPGGPGDTQYF

j_call: TRBJ2-7
v_call: TRBV14
clone_size: once
d_call: TRBD1
cdr3_nt: TGTGCCAGCAGTCCCGGACAGGGTAAAAAGCAGTACTTC
cdr3_aa: CASSPGQGKKQYF

j_call: TRBJ1-5
v_call: TRBV2
clone_size: medium-sized
d_call: -
cdr3_nt: TGTGCCAGCAGGAAGGACGGAAATCAGCCCCAGCATTTT
cdr3_aa: CASRKDGNQPQHF

j_call: TRBJ1-1
v_call: TRBV5-1
clone_size: -
d_call: -
cdr3_nt: TGCGCCAGCAGCTTGCAGGGCACCGAGGGCACTGAAGCTTTCTTT
cdr3_aa: CASSLQGTEGTEAFF

j_call: TRBJ2-7
v_call: TRBV28
clone_size: -
d_call: -
cdr3_nt: TGTGCCAGCAGTTCCCGATACGAGCAGTACTTC
cdr3_aa: CASSSRYEQYF

j_call: TRBJ2-2
v_call: TRBV30
clone_size: few
d_call: -
cdr3_nt: TGTGCCTGGAGTGTTCGGGAGATAGACACCGGGGAGCTGTTTTTT
cdr3_aa: CAWSVREIDTGELFF

j_call: TRBJ2-3
v_call: TRBV20-1
clone_size: -
d_call: TRBD2
cdr3_nt: TGCAGTGCTAATCCTAGCGGGGGGATAGATACGCAGTATTTT
cdr3_aa: CSANPSGGIDTQYF

j_call: TRBJ2-4
v_call: TRBV19
clone_size: many
d_call: -
cdr3_nt: TGTGCCAGTAGTATACGACAGGAGATCGAAAACATTCAGTACTTC
cdr3_aa: CASSIRQEIENIQYF

j_call: TRBJ1-1
v_call: TRBV30
clone_size: medium-sized
d_call: -
cdr3_nt: TGTGCCTGGAGAGCGAGGTTGGACACTGAAGCTTTCTTT
cdr3_aa: CAWRARLDTEAFF

j_call: TRBJ2-2
v_call: TRBV20-1
clone_size: many
d_call: TRBD2
cdr3_nt: TGCAGTGCTAGTCTAGCGGGAGGGCCAGACACCGGGGAGCTGTTTTTT
cdr3_aa: CSASLAGGPDTGELFF

j_call: TRBJ1-4
v_call: TRBV28
clone_size: many
d_call: TRBD1
cdr3_nt: TGTGCCAGCAAAAAGGGGACAGGGCATGAAAAACTGTTTTTT
cdr3_aa: CASKKGTGHEKLFF

j_call: TRBJ2-7
v_call: TRBV28
clone_size: many
d_call: TRBD1
cdr3_nt: TGTGCCAGCCACCTCGGACAGGACTCCTACGAGCAGTACTTC
cdr3_aa: CASHLGQDSYEQYF

j_call: TRBJ1-2
v_call: TRBV27
clone_size: few
d_call: -
cdr3_nt: -
cdr3_aa: CASSSSGQPNHRTF

j_call: TRBJ2-5
v_call: TRBV18
clone_size: many
d_call: -
cdr3_nt: TGTGCCAGCTCACCAAAGGGGACTCGCGAGGAGACCCAGTACTTC
cdr3_aa: CASSPKGTREETQYF

j_call: TRBJ2-7
v_call: TRBV27
clone_size: many
d_call: -
cdr3_nt: TGTGCCAGCAGCTTCGGACGGGGTACCGTCTACGAGCAGTACTTC
cdr3_aa: CASSFGRGTVYEQYF

j_call: TRBJ1-2
v_call: TRBV29-1
clone_size: many
d_call: -
cdr3_nt: TGCAGCGTTGAAGATGGCTACACCTTC
cdr3_aa: CSVEDGYTF

j_call: TRBJ2-3
v_call: TRBV12-3/TRBV12-4
clone_size: many
d_call: -
cdr3_nt: TGTGCCAGCAGATCAGGAGCACGGGTGCAGTATTTT
cdr3_aa: CASRSGARVQYF

j_call: TRBJ2-7
v_call: TRBV29-1
clone_size: many
d_call: TRBD1
cdr3_nt: TGCAGCGCTGCGGGGGACAGGGTGTCCTACGAGCAGTACTTC
cdr3_aa: CSAAGDRVSYEQYF